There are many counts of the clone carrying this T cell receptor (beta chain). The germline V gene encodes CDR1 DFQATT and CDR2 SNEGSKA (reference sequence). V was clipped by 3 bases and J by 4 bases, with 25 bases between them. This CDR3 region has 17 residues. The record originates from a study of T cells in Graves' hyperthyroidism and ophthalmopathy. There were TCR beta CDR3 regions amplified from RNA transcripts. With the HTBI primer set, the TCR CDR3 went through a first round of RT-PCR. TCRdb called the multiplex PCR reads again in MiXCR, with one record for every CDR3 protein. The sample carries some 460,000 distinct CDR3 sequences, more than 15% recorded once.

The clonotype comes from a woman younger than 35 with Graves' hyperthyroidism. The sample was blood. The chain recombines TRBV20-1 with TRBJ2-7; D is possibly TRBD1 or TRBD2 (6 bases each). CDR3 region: CSARRRERETGGYEQYF. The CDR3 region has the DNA TGCAGTGCTAGGAGGAGGGAACGGGAGACAGGCGGTTACGAGCAGTACTTC.